The T cell receptor beta chain described here comes from a study of blood T cell repertoires in COVID-19. For the study at large: T cells, B-cell-depleted T cells, or PBMCs supplied cDNA or gDNA.

In terms of age and location, participants ranged from about 18 to 90 years and lived in about 25 US areas. Donors were grouped by their self-reported clinical history. CDR3 length equals 15 residues. Trimming cost V 3 bases and J 3 bases, with 9 bases left between them. The germline V gene encodes CDR1 SEHNR and CDR2 FQNEAQ (reference sequence). The authors' processing: Amplification of reference gene primers was used by the study to estimate nucleated cell counts. The protocol was immunoSEQ multiplex PCR, while the TCRdb copy is restricted to in-frame clones and leaves out a portion. V and J calls and clone size are given by that table; D and trimming were obtained from the DNA. The data hold about 210,000 clones, with approximately 90% observed a single time.

The chain joins TRBV7-9 to TRBJ2-6; a weak D match, TRBD1 (5 bases). The sequence came from a man younger than 30 with acute COVID-19. What was sequenced was PBMCs or T cells enriched from blood (not recorded which). CDR3 sequence reads: CASSFWQGGANVLTF. The CDR3 DNA reads as TGTGCCAGCAGCTTTTGGCAGGGTGGGGCCAACGTCCTGACTTTC.